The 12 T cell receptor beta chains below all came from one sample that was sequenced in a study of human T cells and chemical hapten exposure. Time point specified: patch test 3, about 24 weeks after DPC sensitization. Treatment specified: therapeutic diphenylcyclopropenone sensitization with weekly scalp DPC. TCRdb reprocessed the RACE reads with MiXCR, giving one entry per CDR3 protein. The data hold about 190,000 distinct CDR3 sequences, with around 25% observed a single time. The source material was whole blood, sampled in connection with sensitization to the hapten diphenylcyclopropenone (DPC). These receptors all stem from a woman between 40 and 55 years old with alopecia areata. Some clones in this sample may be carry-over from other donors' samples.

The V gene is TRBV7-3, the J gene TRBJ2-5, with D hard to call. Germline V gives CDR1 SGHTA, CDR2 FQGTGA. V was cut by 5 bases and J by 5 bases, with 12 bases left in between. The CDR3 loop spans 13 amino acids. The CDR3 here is CASSPRFAETQYF. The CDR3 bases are TGTGCCAGCAGCCCAAGATTCGCCGAGACCCAGTACTTC.

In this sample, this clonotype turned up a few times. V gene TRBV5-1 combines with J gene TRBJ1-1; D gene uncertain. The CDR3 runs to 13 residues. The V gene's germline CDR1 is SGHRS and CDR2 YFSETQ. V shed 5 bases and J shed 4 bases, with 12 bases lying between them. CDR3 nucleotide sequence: TGCGCCAGCAGTGGCAGCCTGGGCACTGAAGCTTTCTTT. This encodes CASSGSLGTEAFF.

The CDR3 reads CASSLAQTGTGELFF. In nucleotides, the CDR3 is TGCGCCAGCAGCTTGGCCCAGACGGGCACCGGGGAGCTGTTTTTT. V is TRBV5-1 and J is TRBJ2-2; D ambiguous. This CDR3 has 15 amino acids. Germline V CDR1 and CDR2: SGHRS, YFSETQ. V gave up 0 bases and J gave up 4 bases, with 10 bases separating them.

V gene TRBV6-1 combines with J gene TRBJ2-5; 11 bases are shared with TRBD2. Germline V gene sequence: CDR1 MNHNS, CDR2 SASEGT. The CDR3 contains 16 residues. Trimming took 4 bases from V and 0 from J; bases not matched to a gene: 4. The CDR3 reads CASSGRLAGYQETQYF. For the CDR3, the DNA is TGTGCCAGCAGTGGAAGACTAGCGGGATACCAAGAGACCCAGTACTTC.

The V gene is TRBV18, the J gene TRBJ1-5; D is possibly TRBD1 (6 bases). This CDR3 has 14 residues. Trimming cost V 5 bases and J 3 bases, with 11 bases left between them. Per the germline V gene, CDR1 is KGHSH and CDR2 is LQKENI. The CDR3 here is CASSTGQPNQPQHF. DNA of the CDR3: TGTGCCAGCTCAACAGGACAGCCCAATCAGCCCCAGCATTTT.

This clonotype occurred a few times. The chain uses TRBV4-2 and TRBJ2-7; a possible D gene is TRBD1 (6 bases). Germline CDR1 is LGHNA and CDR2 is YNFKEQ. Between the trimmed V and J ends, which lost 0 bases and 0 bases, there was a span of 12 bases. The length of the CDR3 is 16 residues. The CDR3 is CASSQDLGASSYEQYF. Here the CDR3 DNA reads TGTGCCAGCAGCCAAGATTTGGGGGCCTCCTCCTACGAGCAGTACTTC.

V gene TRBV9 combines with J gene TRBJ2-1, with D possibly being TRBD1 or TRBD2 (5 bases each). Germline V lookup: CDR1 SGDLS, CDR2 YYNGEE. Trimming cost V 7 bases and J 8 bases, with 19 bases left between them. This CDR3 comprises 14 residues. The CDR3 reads CASSPGPSRDEQFF. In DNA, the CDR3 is TGTGCCAGCTCCCCGGGACCCTCTCGGGATGAGCAGTTCTTC. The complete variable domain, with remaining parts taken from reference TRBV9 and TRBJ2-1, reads DSGVTQTPKHLITATGQRVTLRCSPRSGDLSVYWYQQSLDQGLQFLIQYYNGEERAKGNILERFSAQQFPDLHSELNLSSLELGDSALYFCASSPGPSRDEQFFGPGTRLTVL.

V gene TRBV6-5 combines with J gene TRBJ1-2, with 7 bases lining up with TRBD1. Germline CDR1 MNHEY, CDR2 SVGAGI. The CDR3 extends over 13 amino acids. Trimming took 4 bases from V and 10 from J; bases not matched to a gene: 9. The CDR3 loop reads CASSWGQGVDYTF. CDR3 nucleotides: TGTGCCAGCAGTTGGGGGCAGGGGGTGGACTACACCTTC.

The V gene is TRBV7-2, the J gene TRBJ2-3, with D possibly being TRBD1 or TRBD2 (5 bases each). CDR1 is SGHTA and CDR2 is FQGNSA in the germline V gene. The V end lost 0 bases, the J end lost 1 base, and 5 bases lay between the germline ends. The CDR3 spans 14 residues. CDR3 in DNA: TGTGCCAGCAGCTTAGCGGGGGGCACAGATACGCAGTATTTT. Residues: CASSLAGGTDTQYF.

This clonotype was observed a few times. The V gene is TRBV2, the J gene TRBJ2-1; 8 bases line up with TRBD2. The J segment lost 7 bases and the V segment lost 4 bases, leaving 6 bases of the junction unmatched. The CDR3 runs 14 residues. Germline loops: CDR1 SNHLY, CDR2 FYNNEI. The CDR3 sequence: CASSGGLAGNEQFF. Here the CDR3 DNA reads TGTGCCAGCAGTGGAGGACTAGCTGGGAATGAGCAGTTCTTC. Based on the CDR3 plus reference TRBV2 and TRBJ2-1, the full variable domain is EPEVTQTPSHQVTQMGQEVILRCVPISNHLYFYWYRQILGQKVEFLVSFYNNEISEKSEIFDDQFSVERPDGSNFTLKIRSTKLEDSAMYFCASSGGLAGNEQFFGPGTRLTVL.

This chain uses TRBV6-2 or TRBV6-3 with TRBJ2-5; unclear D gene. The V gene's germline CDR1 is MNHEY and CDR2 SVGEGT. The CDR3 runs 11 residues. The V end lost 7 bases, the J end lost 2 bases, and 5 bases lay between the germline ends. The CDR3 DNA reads TGTGCCAGCACTAATCAAGAGACCCAGTACTTC. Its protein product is CASTNQETQYF.

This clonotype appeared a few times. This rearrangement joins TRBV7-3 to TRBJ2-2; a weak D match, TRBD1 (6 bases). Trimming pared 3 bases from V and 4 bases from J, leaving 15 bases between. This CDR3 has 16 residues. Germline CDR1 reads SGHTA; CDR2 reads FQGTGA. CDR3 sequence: CASSLRGQGTTGELFF. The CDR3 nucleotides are TGTGCCAGCAGCTTGAGGGGACAAGGAACCACCGGGGAGCTGTTTTTT. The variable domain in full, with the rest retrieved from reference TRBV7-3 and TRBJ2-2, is GAGVSQTPSNKVTEKGKYVELRCDPISGHTALYWYRQSLGQGPEFLIYFQGTGAADDSGLPNDRFFAVRPEGSVSTLKIQRTERGDSAVYLCASSLRGQGTTGELFFGEGSRLTVL.